Following are 17 T cell receptor beta chains from one sample sequenced in a study of control samples from healthy donors and cancer patients. The protocol was immunoSEQ multiplex PCR, while the TCRdb copy is restricted to in-frame clones and leaves out a portion. The data hold roughly 73,000 clones, with nearly 85% observed a single time. Sequencing input: blood. These receptors originate from a man aged 50-60 years in good health.

This clone is categorized as medium-sized. This chain connects TRBV5-1 to TRBJ1-3; 7 bases agree with TRBD1. This CDR3 comprises 15 residues. The V gene's germline CDR1 is SGHRS and CDR2 YFSETQ. The junction had 7 bases not matched to a gene; V was cut back by 3 bases and J by 4 bases. The CDR3 nucleotides are TGCGCCAGCAGCTCTCAGACAGGGACCGGAAACACCATATATTTT. Protein: CASSSQTGTGNTIYF.

This clone was found once. The chain carries TRBV5-1 and TRBJ2-2; D ambiguous. Germline CDR1 reads SGHRS; CDR2 reads YFSETQ. The V end lost 0 bases, the J end lost 5 bases, and 23 bases lay between the germline ends. This CDR3 contains 19 residues. The CDR3 protein is CASSLGELLGALGTGELFF. CDR3 nucleotide sequence: TGCGCCAGCAGCTTGGGGGAACTTCTAGGAGCCCTTGGTACCGGGGAGCTGTTTTTT.

The chain carries TRBV24-1 and TRBJ2-2; D may be TRBD1 or TRBD2 (5 bases each). Germline V gene data show CDR1 as KGHDR and CDR2 as SFDVKD. V lost 9 bases and J 1 base, leaving 11 bases between the germline ends. The CDR3 runs 14 residues. The CDR3 DNA reads TGTGCCACCGGCCGGGGCCGGAACACCGGGGAGCTGTTTTTT. Translating it yields CATGRGRNTGELFF.

This sequence joins TRBV9 and TRBJ1-3, with a possible D match to TRBD1 (6 bases). Trimming removed 4 bases at V and 3 bases at J, with 17 bases between. Germline CDR1 is SGDLS and CDR2 is YYNGEE. This CDR3 is built from 16 residues. The CDR3 DNA sequence: TGTGCCAGCAGCCCGCAACGAGGGGGGCATGGAAACACCATATATTTT. Its translation is CASSPQRGGHGNTIYF.

The chain carries TRBV6-5 and TRBJ2-1, with 7 bases aligning to TRBD1. CDR3 size: 15 residues. V was pared by 5 bases and J by 0 bases, with 4 bases of the junction left unmatched. Per germline, CDR1 MNHEY and CDR2 SVGAGI. Here the CDR3 reads CASSPQGFSYNEQFF. In nucleotides, the CDR3 is TGTGCCAGCAGTCCACAGGGGTTCTCCTACAATGAGCAGTTCTTC.

The chain is built from TRBV20-1 and TRBJ2-1, with D unresolved. The germline V gene has CDR1 DFQATT and CDR2 SNEGSKA (reference sequence). This CDR3 has 11 residues. V dropped 3 bases and J dropped 7 bases, with 7 bases sitting between them. The CDR3 here is CSASPVNEQFF. CDR3 bases: TGCAGTGCTAGTCCTGTTAATGAGCAGTTCTTC.

The rearrangement links TRBV4-1 to TRBJ2-7, with D unresolved. Trimming left V 1 base short and J 6 bases short, with 16 bases between. The CDR3 loop spans 15 amino acids. From germline, CDR1 is MGHRA and CDR2 YSYEKL. Here the CDR3 reads CASSQAAAFLLEQYF. The CDR3 nucleotides read TGCGCCAGCAGCCAAGCGGCAGCCTTCCTCCTCGAGCAGTACTTC.

This clone was seen more than once but under ten times. V gene TRBV6-5 combines with J gene TRBJ2-1; 8 bases map to TRBD2. The junction had 7 bases not matched to a gene; V was cut back by 4 bases and J by 5 bases. CDR3 size: 15 residues. Germline V CDR1 and CDR2: MNHEY, SVGAGI. The DNA of the CDR3 is TGTGCCAGCAGTTGGCGGCTAGCGGGTCACAATGAGCAGTTCTTC. It translates to CASSWRLAGHNEQFF.

The chain joins TRBV11-3 to TRBJ2-1; 9 bases align to TRBD2. V shed 5 bases, J shed 8 bases, and the junction held 10 bases outside the gene matches. The CDR3 extends over 15 amino acids. Germline V lookup: CDR1 SGHNT, CDR2 YENEEA. The CDR3 nucleotides are TGTGCCAGCAGCCCAGGAATGGGACTAGCCGATGAGCAGTTCTTC. This gives the protein CASSPGMGLADEQFF.

This clone was detected once. In nucleotides, the CDR3 is TGTGCCAGCTCACCACCGGTTATAGATACGCAGTATTTT. This translates into CASSPPVIDTQYF. This chain connects TRBV18 to TRBJ2-3, with unresolved D. Germline V gene lookup returns CDR1 KGHSH and CDR2 LQKENI. Trimming took 0 bases from V and 5 from J, leaving 6 bases between them. The CDR3 extends over 13 amino acids.

The rearrangement links TRBV10-3 to TRBJ2-7, with no clear D. CDR1 is ENHRY and CDR2 is SYGVKD in the germline V gene. Trimming pared 0 bases from V and 6 bases from J, leaving 6 bases between. The length of the CDR3 is 12 residues. Here the CDR3 reads CAISESRREQYF. CDR3 DNA: TGTGCCATCAGTGAGTCGAGGCGCGAGCAGTACTTC.

The chain has TRBV11-2 and TRBJ2-7; possible D gene TRBD2, 6 bases. Trimming removed 3 bases from V and 4 bases from J, with 7 bases in between. The CDR3 runs to 12 residues. Germline V CDR1 and CDR2: SGHAT, FQNNGV. CDR3 in amino acids: CASSLAGYEQYF. The CDR3 nucleotides read TGTGCCAGCAGCTTGGCGGGATACGAGCAGTACTTC. Together with reference TRBV11-2 and TRBJ2-7, the CDR3 gives the full variable domain: EAGVAQSPRYKIIEKRQSVAFWCNPISGHATLYWYQQILGQGPKLLIQFQNNGVVDDSQLPKDRFSAERLKGVDSTLKIQPAKLEDSAVYLCASSLAGYEQYFGPGTRLTVT.

The chain combines TRBV30 with TRBJ2-1; D gene ambiguous. Germline assignment: CDR1 GTSNPN and CDR2 SVGIG (reference sequence). The CDR3 has 11 amino acids. V lost 1 base and J lost 7, with 5 bases in between. CDR3 sequence reads: CAWSAWNEQFF. CDR3 DNA sequence: TGTGCCTGGAGTGCCTGGAATGAGCAGTTCTTC.

CDR3 sequence: CASSPDEKLFF. As DNA, the CDR3 is TGTGCCAGCAGCCCAGATGAAAAACTGTTTTTT. The chain recombines TRBV7-9 with TRBJ1-4; D is unclear. V was pared by 5 bases and J by 6 bases, with 4 bases between. The CDR3 is 11 residues long. Germline V gene lookup returns CDR1 SEHNR and CDR2 FQNEAQ (reference sequence).

In nucleotides, the CDR3 is TGTGCCAGCAGCCGGTTAGCGGACTACACCGGGGAGCTGTTTTTT. Translating gives CASSRLADYTGELFF. J is TRBJ2-2 and V is TRBV3-1 (or the pseudogene TRBV3-2); the D gene is possibly TRBD2 (6 bases). V was trimmed by 4 bases and J by 3 bases, leaving 12 bases between them. Germline assignment: CDR1 LGHDT and CDR2 YNNKEL (reference sequence). The CDR3 has 15 residues.

V and J are TRBV4-3 and TRBJ1-3, with D uncertain. CDR3 length equals 16 residues. Germline CDR1 and CDR2: LGHNA and YSLEER. The V end lost 0 bases, the J end lost 0 bases, and 9 bases lay between the germline ends. This CDR3 is CASSQDALSSGNTIYF. The CDR3 DNA sequence: TGCGCCAGCAGCCAAGACGCCCTCTCCTCTGGAAACACCATATATTTT.

This chain connects TRBV6-2 or TRBV6-3 to TRBJ2-2; 7 bases line up with TRBD1. The germline V gene has CDR1 MNHEY and CDR2 SVGEGT. Unmatched junction bases numbered 2, after V lost 0 bases and J lost 4 bases. The CDR3 runs 15 residues. The CDR3 is CASSYSRQGTGELFF. Here the CDR3 DNA reads TGTGCCAGCAGTTACTCGAGACAGGGCACCGGGGAGCTGTTTTTT.